These 23 T cell receptor beta chains share one sample of origin, sequenced in a study of beta chain features in type 1 diabetes. The antigens these receptors bind are not known. The sequenced template was cDNA made from the entire isolated RNA. Clones were read by immunoSEQ multiplex PCR, and TCRdb kept only the in-frame ones, dropping some. This sample has more than 250,000 clones, with around 22% found just once. General study points: Type 1 diabetes patients had moderately but significantly shorter TCRB CDR3s in all four CD4+ subsets.

The material sequenced was naive CD4+ T cells from blood. These receptors all come from a woman aged 25 to 45 with type 1 diabetes.

This clone has a handful of counts. The J gene is TRBJ1-1, the V gene TRBV6-1, with 7 nucleotides matching TRBD1. Germline V lookup: CDR1 MNHNS, CDR2 SASEGT. The V and J ends lost 3 bases and 5 bases, in that order; junction bases with no gene match: 6. This CDR3 spans 14 amino acids. CDR3 sequence reads: CASSEARGTTEAFF. CDR3 nucleotides: TGTGCCAGCAGTGAGGCCAGGGGGACGACTGAAGCTTTCTTT.

The chain carries TRBV29-1 and TRBJ1-2; a possible D gene is TRBD1 (6 bases). The CDR3 has 15 residues. With 0 bases removed from V and 5 bases from J, the gap between germline ends came to 16 bases. Per the germline V gene, CDR1 is SQVTM and CDR2 is ANQGSEA. The CDR3 DNA follows: TGCAGCGTTGAAGATTCCCCGACAGGTGGATATGGCTACACCTTC. It encodes CSVEDSPTGGYGYTF.

The chain uses TRBV4-2 and TRBJ2-1, with D possibly being TRBD2 (6 bases). The V end lost 3 bases, the J end lost 3 bases, and 12 bases lay between the germline ends. The CDR3 runs 15 residues. Per germline, CDR1 LGHNA and CDR2 YNFKEQ. DNA for the CDR3: TGTGCCAGCAGCCAGGGCGGGGCCCTCTACAATGAGCAGTTCTTC. Its translation is CASSQGGALYNEQFF.

In this sample, this clone turned up a few times. The chain combines TRBV29-1 with TRBJ2-3; TRBD2 matches 8 bases. The CDR3 is 13 amino acids. Germline V gene lookup returns CDR1 SQVTM and CDR2 ANQGSEA. J gave up 0 bases and V 5 bases, and 1 base lay outside the gene matches. The CDR3 protein is CSVPGGSTDTQYF. The CDR3 DNA sequence: TGCAGCGTTCCGGGAGGGAGCACAGATACGCAGTATTTT.

The rearrangement joins TRBV30 to TRBJ1-3; D is unresolved. V dropped 3 bases and J dropped 0 bases, with 12 bases sitting between them. This CDR3 is 15 amino acids long. The germline CDR1 and CDR2 sequences are GTSNPN and SVGIG (reference sequence). The CDR3 DNA reads TGTGCCTGGAGCGCCCCGGGGAACTCTGGAAACACCATATATTTT. Translating gives CAWSAPGNSGNTIYF.

This clone was counted between two and nine times. This sequence joins TRBV10-1 and TRBJ2-3, with 7 bases lining up with TRBD2. Germline trimming cut 6 bases from V and 5 bases from J; bases unmatched to any gene: 5. Germline assignment: CDR1 WNHNN and CDR2 SYGVQD (reference sequence). The CDR3 consists of 13 residues. CDR3 DNA: TGCGCCAGCAGGGCGGTAGCGGGAGATACGCAGTATTTT. It yields the protein CASRAVAGDTQYF.

A few counts support this clone. The gene calls are TRBV5-1 and TRBJ2-5, with D hard to call. Trimming shortened V by 0 bases and J by 2 bases, and 8 bases separated the two germline ends. Germline assignment: CDR1 SGHRS and CDR2 YFSETQ. CDR3 length: 14 residues. CDR3 DNA sequence: TGCGCCAGCAGCTTGGCCGTGCGTCAAGAGACCCAGTACTTC. Translating it yields CASSLAVRQETQYF.

The chain couples TRBV7-2 to TRBJ2-7; possible D gene TRBD2, 5 bases. CDR3 length: 13 amino acids. CDR1 and CDR2 (germline): SGHTA, FQGNSA. V shed 1 base and J shed 9 bases, with 13 bases lying between them. DNA for the CDR3: TGTGCCAGCAGCTTAGGGGAGTTGTTTGCGCAGTACTTC. The encoded protein is CASSLGELFAQYF.

This chain connects TRBV28 to TRBJ2-3; 8 positions match TRBD1. Germline lookup yields CDR1 MDHEN and CDR2 SYDVKM. V trimming: 4 bases; J trimming: 2 bases; junction bases outside the gene matches: 11. The CDR3 consists of 17 residues. The CDR3 protein is CASSYPRQGPFTDTQYF. CDR3 in DNA: TGTGCCAGCAGTTACCCTAGACAGGGGCCTTTCACAGATACGCAGTATTTT.

The rearrangement links TRBV30 to TRBJ1-4; 9 nucleotides align to TRBD1. The CDR3 has 18 residues. Per the germline V gene, CDR1 is GTSNPN and CDR2 is SVGIG (reference sequence). The ends lost 1 base at V and 0 bases at J; junction bases unmatched: 9. CDR3 nucleotide sequence: TGTGCCTGGAGTGGACCTGGACAGGGGTTTGCAACTAATGAAAAACTGTTTTTT. This sequence encodes CAWSGPGQGFATNEKLFF. Full variable domain (rest looked up from reference TRBV30 and TRBJ1-4): SQTIHQWPATLVQPVGSPLSLECTVEGTSNPNLYWYRQAAGRGLQLLFYSVGIGQISSEVPQNLSASRPQDRQFILSSKKLLLSDSGFYLCAWSGPGQGFATNEKLFFGSGTQLSVL.

This clone was seen a handful of times. The chain links TRBV7-8 to TRBJ1-1; D unresolved. CDR1 is SGHVS and CDR2 is FQNEAQ in the germline V gene. V was trimmed by 3 bases and J by 1 base, leaving 9 bases between them. There are 14 residues in the CDR3. CDR3 sequence: CASSFRHQNTEAFF. The CDR3 DNA reads as TGTGCCAGCAGCTTCAGACACCAGAACACTGAAGCTTTCTTT.

The V call is TRBV6-4, the J call TRBJ1-5; D unclear. V was cut by 3 bases and J by 5 bases, with 8 bases left in between. The CDR3 totals 13 residues. Germline V gene sequence: CDR1 MRHNA, CDR2 SNTAGT. CDR3 sequence: CASSENLDQPQHF. CDR3 sequence (DNA): TGTGCCAGCAGTGAAAATCTTGATCAGCCCCAGCATTTT.

The V gene is TRBV25-1, the J gene TRBJ2-3, with D maybe TRBD2 (5 bases). The CDR3 length is 13 residues. Deletions cut 3 bases from V and 3 bases from J, with 7 bases between. Germline V gene lookup returns CDR1 MGHDK and CDR2 SYGVNS. This CDR3 reads CASSERVTDTQYF. CDR3 DNA: TGTGCCAGCAGTGAGAGGGTGACAGATACGCAGTATTTT.

This clone appeared a few times. CDR3 sequence reads: CASSPTSGQETQYF. The CDR3 nucleotides read TGTGCCAGCAGCCCTACTAGCGGCCAAGAGACCCAGTACTTC. The chain is built from TRBV7-2 and TRBJ2-5, with TRBD2 matching over 8 bases. This CDR3 contains 14 residues. With 5 bases clipped from V and 1 base from J, the junction kept 3 bases outside the gene matches. CDR1 is SGHTA, CDR2 FQGNSA, per germline.

The chain is built from TRBV7-2 and TRBJ2-5, with D perhaps matching TRBD2 (7 bases). The germline gives CDR1 SGHTA, CDR2 FQGNSA. V lost 5 bases and J lost 5, with 15 bases in between. The CDR3 consists of 14 residues. The CDR3 sequence: CASSLGGAEETQYF. CDR3 sequence (DNA): TGTGCCAGCAGCCTGGGGGGGGCGGAGGAGACCCAGTACTTC.

This clone occurred a few times. The chain recombines TRBV4-2 with TRBJ2-1, with D possibly being TRBD2 (5 bases). CDR1 and CDR2 (germline): LGHNA, YNFKEQ. The CDR3 runs to 19 residues. V lost 0 bases, J lost 0 bases, and 18 bases lay in between. For the CDR3, the DNA is TGTGCCAGCAGCCAAGAACGCGGCAGGCGGGTCCTCTCCTACAATGAGCAGTTCTTC. Its protein product is CASSQERGRRVLSYNEQFF.

The chain couples TRBV2 to TRBJ2-1; TRBD2 agrees at 13 bases. The CDR3 length is 18 residues. V shed 6 bases and J 1 base; nucleotides not matched to a gene: 9. Germline loops: CDR1 SNHLY, CDR2 FYNNEI. The CDR3 loop is CASRRRTSGSSSYNEQFF. The CDR3 bases are TGTGCCAGCAGACGGAGGACTAGCGGGAGTTCTTCCTACAATGAGCAGTTCTTC.

The CDR3 DNA reads as TGCGCCAGCAGCGCGGAGACTAGCGGCCACAATGAGCAGTTCTTC. This gives the protein CASSAETSGHNEQFF. The J gene is TRBJ2-1, the V gene TRBV5-1; 9 bases line up with TRBD2. This CDR3 contains 15 residues. In germline, CDR1 is SGHRS, CDR2 YFSETQ. V gave up 4 bases and J gave up 5 bases; unmatched junction bases: 7.

The chain links TRBV5-4 to TRBJ2-3; D is possibly TRBD2 (6 bases). Per the germline V gene, CDR1 is SGHNT and CDR2 is YYREEE (reference sequence). V gave up 6 bases and J gave up 2 bases, with 22 bases separating them. This CDR3 is 17 amino acids long. For the CDR3, the DNA is TGTGCCAGCACCGACGACTTAATAGCGGATTACACAGATACGCAGTATTTT. Residues: CASTDDLIADYTDTQYF. Together with reference TRBV5-4 and TRBJ2-3, the CDR3 gives the full variable domain: ETGVTQSPTHLIKTRGQQVTLRCSSQSGHNTVSWYQQALGQGPQFIFQYYREEENGRGNFPPRFSGLQFPNYSSELNVNALELDDSALYLCASTDDLIADYTDTQYFGPGTRLTVL.

This clone was recorded a few times. The chain is built from TRBV5-4 and TRBJ2-2, with a tentative D call TRBD2 (6 bases). Germline values: CDR1 SGHNT, CDR2 YYREEE (reference sequence). V lost 4 bases and J 4 bases, leaving 14 bases between the germline ends. CDR3 length: 15 residues. The CDR3 DNA reads TGTGCCAGCAGCCCCGGAGGGCCGTCCACCGGGGAGCTGTTTTTT. Its protein is CASSPGGPSTGELFF.

In its sample, this clone was seen a few times. The chain uses TRBV25-1 and TRBJ1-1, with a possible D match to TRBD1 (6 bases). CDR1 and CDR2 (germline): MGHDK, SYGVNS. This CDR3 has 14 amino acids. The ends were cut back, 7 bases at V and 0 bases at J, with 12 bases in the middle. DNA for the CDR3: TGTGCCAGCACTCGGGACAACTTGAACACTGAAGCTTTCTTT. It specifies CASTRDNLNTEAFF.

The V call is TRBV4-2, the J call TRBJ1-2; D ambiguous. This CDR3 is 16 amino acids long. CDR1 and CDR2 from the germline V gene are LGHNA and YNFKEQ. Trimming cost V 0 bases and J 4 bases, with 15 bases left between them. CDR3 protein: CASSQEGRGFVYGYTF. The CDR3, as DNA: TGTGCCAGCAGCCAAGAAGGTCGGGGATTTGTCTATGGCTACACCTTC.

The rearrangement uses TRBV2 and TRBJ1-2, with D maybe TRBD1 (5 bases). The V end lost 6 bases, the J end lost 7 bases, and 15 bases lay between the germline ends. The length of the CDR3 is 13 residues. Per the germline V gene, CDR1 is SNHLY and CDR2 is FYNNEI. CDR3 in DNA: TGTGCCAGCAGACTGACAGAAGGGTTTGGCTACACCTTC. Translating gives CASRLTEGFGYTF.